Detailed here is one TCR beta chain. Its cognate antigen is unknown. This CDR3 region has 16 residues. V was clipped by 2 bases and J by 6 bases; unmatched bases: 8. The germline CDR1 and CDR2 sequences are SGDLS and YYNGEE. Blood specimens came from baseline, cycle 4 day 1, and cycle 7 day 1. The data derive from a study of OX40 agonist ivuxolimab in advanced cancers. About the study: Each patient was given ivuxolimab into a vein every 2 weeks, at 0.01 to 10 mg/kg. Study-level results: Clonal expansion among partial responders at 0.1-3.0 mg/kg ranked near the lowest.

Clones were read by immunoSEQ multiplex PCR, and TCRdb kept only the in-frame ones, dropping some. Of approximately 99,000 clones listed, 85% to 90% are singletons. The specimen comprised CD4+ or CD8+ T cells sorted from blood, sampled in a trial of the OX40 agonist ivuxolimab. The chain joins TRBV9 to TRBJ1-2, with 12 bases identical to TRBD1. This TCR came from an adult with an advanced solid tumor such as melanoma, head and neck, liver or kidney cancer. This chain's CDR3 is CASSVGHGTGGNGYTF. The DNA of the CDR3 is TGTGCCAGCAGCGTGGGGCACGGGACAGGGGGCAATGGCTACACCTTC.